This entry describes one TCR beta chain. Per the original methods: Quantification of nucleated cells was approximated via reference gene primer amplification. Assay used: immunoSEQ multiplex PCR; TCRdb lists only in-frame clones, some missing. Clonal size and the V and J genes are those of that table, whereas D and trimming came from the DNA. The data show about 480,000 clones, with nearly 90% seen just once and about 2.1% held by the top ten. These data are taken from a study of blood T cell repertoires in COVID-19. Those who participated ranged in age from about 18 to 89 years and resided in about two dozen US areas. Participants were placed into cohorts based on the clinical history they reported. Germline CDR1 is LNHDA and CDR2 is SQIVND (reference sequence). The CDR3 has 15 amino acids. The junction had 5 bases not matched to a gene; V was cut back by 3 bases and J by 4 bases.

The genes are TRBV19 and TRBJ2-7; 11 bases agree with TRBD1. The TCR sequence derives from a woman younger than 35 with acute COVID-19. Specimen: PBMCs or T cells enriched from blood (not recorded which). DNA for the CDR3: TGTGCCAGTAGTATTCCGGGACAGGGGGTTTACGAGCAGTACTTC. Translated: CASSIPGQGVYEQYF.